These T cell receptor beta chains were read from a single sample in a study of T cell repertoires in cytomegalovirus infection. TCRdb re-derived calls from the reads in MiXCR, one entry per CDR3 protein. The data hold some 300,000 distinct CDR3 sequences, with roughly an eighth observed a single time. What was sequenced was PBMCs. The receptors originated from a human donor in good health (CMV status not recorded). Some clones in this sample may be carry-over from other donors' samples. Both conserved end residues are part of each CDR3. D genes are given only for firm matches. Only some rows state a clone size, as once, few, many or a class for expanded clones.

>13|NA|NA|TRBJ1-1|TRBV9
CASSLRDNTEAFF
TGTGCCAGCAGCCTCCGGGACAACACTGAAGCTTTCTTT
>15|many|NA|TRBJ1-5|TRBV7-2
CASSLVQENNQPQHF
TGTGCCAGCAGCTTAGTCCAGGAAAATAATCAGCCCCAGCATTTT
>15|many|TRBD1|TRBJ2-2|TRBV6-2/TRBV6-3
CASSSGQGASGELFF
TGTGCCAGCAGTTCAGGACAGGGGGCGTCCGGGGAGCTGTTTTTT
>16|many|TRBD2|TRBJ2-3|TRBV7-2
CASSTGLAGGADTQYF
TGTGCCAGCAGCACGGGACTAGCGGGAGGGGCAGATACGCAGTATTTT
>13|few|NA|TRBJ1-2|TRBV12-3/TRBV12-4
CASSSDGFYGYTF
TGTGCCAGCAGTTCCGACGGATTCTATGGCTACACCTTC
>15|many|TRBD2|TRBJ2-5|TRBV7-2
CASSPSSGRGETQYF
TGTGCCAGCAGCCCTTCAAGCGGGAGAGGAGAGACCCAGTACTTC
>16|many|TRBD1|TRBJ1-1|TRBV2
CASSEFPGTVNTEAFF
TGTGCCAGCAGTGAGTTTCCTGGGACAGTGAACACTGAAGCTTTCTTT
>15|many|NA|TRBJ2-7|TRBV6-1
CASSNSGGPEYEQYF
TGTGCCAGCAGCAACTCAGGGGGGCCCGAGTACGAGCAGTACTTC
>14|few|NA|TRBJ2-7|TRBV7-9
CASSLAGGLYEQYF
TGTGCCAGCAGCTTAGCGGGGGGCCTCTACGAGCAGTACTTC
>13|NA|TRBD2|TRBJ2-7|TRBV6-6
CASRGLASYEQYF
TGTGCCAGCAGGGGACTAGCCTCCTACGAGCAGTACTTC
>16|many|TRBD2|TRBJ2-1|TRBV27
CASSFGLAGVDNEQFF
TGTGCCAGCAGTTTCGGACTAGCGGGAGTAGACAATGAGCAGTTCTTC
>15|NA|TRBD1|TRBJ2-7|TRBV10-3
CAISESRQGSYEQYF
TGTGCCATCAGTGAGTCCCGACAGGGCTCCTACGAGCAGTACTTC
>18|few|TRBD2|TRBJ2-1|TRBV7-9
CASSHWTSGVSSYNEQFF
TGTGCCAGCAGCCACTGGACTAGCGGGGTAAGCTCCTACAATGAGCAGTTCTTC
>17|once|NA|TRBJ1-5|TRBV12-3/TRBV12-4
CASSRSSGTLSNQPQHF
TGTGCCAGCAGCCGTAGCTCCGGGACGCTCAGCAATCAGCCCCAGCATTTT
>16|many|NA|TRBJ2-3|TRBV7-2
CASSLVEGGAGGTQYF
TGTGCCAGCAGCTTAGTAGAGGGCGGGGCTGGAGGTACGCAGTATTTT
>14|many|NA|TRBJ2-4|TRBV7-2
CASSLGGGLDIQYF
TGTGCCAGCAGCTTAGGGGGGGGGCTAGACATTCAGTACTTC
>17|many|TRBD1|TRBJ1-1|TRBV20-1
CSARDPDRGGMNTEAFF
TGCAGTGCTAGAGACCCGGACAGGGGCGGTATGAACACTGAAGCTTTCTTT
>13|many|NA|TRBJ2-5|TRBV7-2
CASSPQDVPPQYF
TGTGCCAGCAGCCCCCAGGACGTTCCCCCCCAGTACTTC
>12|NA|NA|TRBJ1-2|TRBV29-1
CSVVRGDYGYTF
TGCAGCGTTGTAAGGGGAGACTATGGCTACACCTTC
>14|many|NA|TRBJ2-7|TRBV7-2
CASSLVRIRHEQYF
TGTGCCAGCAGCTTAGTTCGGATTCGCCACGAGCAGTACTTC
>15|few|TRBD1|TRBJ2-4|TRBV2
CASSPWTGSSDIQYF
TGTGCCAGCAGTCCTTGGACAGGGTCGTCGGACATTCAGTACTTC
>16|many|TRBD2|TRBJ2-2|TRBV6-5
CASNLRTSGYTGELFF
TGTGCCAGCAATCTTCGGACTAGCGGTTACACCGGGGAGCTGTTTTTT
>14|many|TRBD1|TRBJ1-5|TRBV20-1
CSARRTGADRPQHF
TGCAGTGCTAGGAGGACAGGGGCGGACCGCCCCCAGCATTTT
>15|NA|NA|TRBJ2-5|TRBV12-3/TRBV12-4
CASSSLLGYQETQYF
TGTGCCAGCAGTTCTCTATTGGGGTACCAAGAGACCCAGTACTTC
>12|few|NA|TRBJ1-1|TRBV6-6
CASSTLDTEAFF
TGTGCCAGCAGTACGTTGGACACTGAAGCTTTCTTT
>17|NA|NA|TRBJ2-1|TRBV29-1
CSALPTPWEQSYNEQFF
TGCAGCGCCCTCCCGACTCCGTGGGAACAGTCCTACAATGAGCAGTTCTTC
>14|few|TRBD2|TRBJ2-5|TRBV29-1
CSVVLAGHQETQYF
TGCAGCGTTGTATTAGCGGGGCACCAAGAGACCCAGTACTTC
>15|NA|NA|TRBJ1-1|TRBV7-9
CASSLIRGRYTEAFF
TGTGCCAGCAGCTTAATACGTGGACGGTACACTGAAGCTTTCTTT
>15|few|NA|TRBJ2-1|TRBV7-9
CASSKDSRLYNEQFF
TGTGCCAGCAGCAAGGACAGCCGCCTCTACAATGAGCAGTTCTTC
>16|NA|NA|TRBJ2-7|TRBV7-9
CASSPAGSRPSYEQYF
TGTGCCAGCAGTCCCGCGGGATCGCGGCCCTCCTACGAGCAGTACTTC
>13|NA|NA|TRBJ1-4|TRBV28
CASGGLGYEKLFF
TGTGCCAGTGGAGGCCTGGGGTATGAAAAACTGTTTTTT
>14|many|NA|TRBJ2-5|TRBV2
CASSRGPLQETQYF
TGTGCCAGCAGCCGCGGACCCCTCCAAGAGACCCAGTACTTC
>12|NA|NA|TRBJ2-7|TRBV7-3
CASSLTNGEQYF
TGTGCCAGCAGCTTGACCAACGGCGAGCAGTACTTC
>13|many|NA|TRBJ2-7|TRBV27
CASNNSRGCEQYF
TGTGCCAGCAACAATTCCAGGGGATGCGAGCAGTACTTC
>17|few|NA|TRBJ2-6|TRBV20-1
CSASRTTPSSGANVLTF
TGCAGTGCTAGCCGAACGACACCAAGCTCTGGGGCCAACGTCCTGACTTTC
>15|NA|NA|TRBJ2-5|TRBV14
CASSQVTGLQETQYF
TGTGCCAGCAGCCAAGTGACCGGTCTACAAGAGACCCAGTACTTC
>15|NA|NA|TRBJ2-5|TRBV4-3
CASSQGIGTAVTQYF
TGCGCCAGCAGCCAAGGGATTGGGACTGCCGTGACCCAGTACTTC
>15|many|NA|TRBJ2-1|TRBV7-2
CASSLEGDSYNEQFF
TGTGCCAGCAGCTTAGAGGGCGACTCCTACAATGAGCAGTTCTTC
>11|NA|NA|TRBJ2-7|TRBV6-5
CASSIGTEQYF
TGTGCCAGCAGTATTGGGACCGAGCAGTACTTC
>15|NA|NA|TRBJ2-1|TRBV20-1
CSARDGGSGLDEQFF
TGCAGTGCTAGAGATGGAGGATCCGGGCTGGATGAGCAGTTCTTC
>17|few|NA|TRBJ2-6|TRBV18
CASSPPTGISGANVLTF
TGTGCCAGCTCACCACCCACGGGGATCTCTGGGGCCAACGTCCTGACTTTC
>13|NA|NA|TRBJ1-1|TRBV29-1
CSVVGRFYTEAFF
TGCAGCGTTGTAGGAAGGTTTTACACTGAAGCTTTCTTT
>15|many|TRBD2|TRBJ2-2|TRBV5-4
CASSLRGDHTGELFF
TGTGCCAGCAGCTTGCGGGGGGATCACACCGGGGAGCTGTTTTTT
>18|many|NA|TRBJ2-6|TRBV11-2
CASSFNPLRGAGANVLTF
TGTGCCAGCAGCTTCAATCCCTTGAGGGGCGCTGGGGCCAACGTCCTGACTTTC
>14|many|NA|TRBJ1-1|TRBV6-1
CASSLPGEGTEAFF
TGTGCCAGCAGTCTTCCGGGGGAGGGCACTGAAGCTTTCTTT
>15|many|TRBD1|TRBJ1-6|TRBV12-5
CASGRGEGANSPLHF
TGTGCTAGTGGCCGCGGCGAGGGGGCGAATTCACCCCTCCACTTT
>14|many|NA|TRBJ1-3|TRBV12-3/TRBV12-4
CASSPGRTGNTIYF
TGTGCCAGCAGCCCCGGGCGGACTGGAAACACCATATATTTT
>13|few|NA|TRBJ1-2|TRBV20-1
CSAPLGASGGYTF
TGCAGTGCCCCGTTGGGGGCCTCAGGGGGCTACACCTTC
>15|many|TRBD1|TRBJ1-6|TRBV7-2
CASSFIRGWNSPLHF
TGTGCCAGCAGCTTCATCAGGGGGTGGAATTCACCCCTCCACTTT
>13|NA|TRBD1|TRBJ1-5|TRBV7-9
CASSQGVDQPQHF
TGTGCCAGCAGCCAGGGGGTGGATCAGCCCCAGCATTTT
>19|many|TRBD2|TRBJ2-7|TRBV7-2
CASSLARGSYQREAYEQYF
TGTGCCAGCAGCTTAGCAAGGGGATCGTACCAGCGGGAAGCCTACGAGCAGTACTTC
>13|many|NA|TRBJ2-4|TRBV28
CASSLSGGNIQYF
TGTGCCAGCAGTTTATCGGGCGGAAACATTCAGTACTTC
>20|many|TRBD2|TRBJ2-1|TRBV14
CASSQDALWLAGSSYNEQFF
TGTGCCAGCAGCCAAGATGCCCTCTGGCTAGCGGGTAGCTCCTACAATGAGCAGTTCTTC
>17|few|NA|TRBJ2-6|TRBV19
CASSMGGRRSGANVLTF
TGTGCCAGTAGTATGGGCGGCAGGCGCTCTGGGGCCAACGTCCTGACTTTC
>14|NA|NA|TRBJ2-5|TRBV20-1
CSANLAGSQETQYF
TGCAGTGCTAACCTTGCGGGAAGCCAAGAGACCCAGTACTTC
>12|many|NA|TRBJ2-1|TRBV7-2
CASSLRNNEQFF
TGTGCCAGCAGCTTGAGAAACAATGAGCAGTTCTTC
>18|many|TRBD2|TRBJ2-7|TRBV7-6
CASSLGPPGGAYPYEQYF
TGTGCCAGCAGCTTAGGGCCCCCCGGGGGGGCCTACCCCTACGAGCAGTACTTC
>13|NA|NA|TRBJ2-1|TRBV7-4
CASSPGQSNAQFF
TGTGCCAGCAGCCCAGGACAGTCTAACGCGCAGTTCTTC
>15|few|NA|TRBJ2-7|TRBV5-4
CASSLDRRVTYEQYF
TGTGCCAGCAGCTTGGATCGCAGGGTAACCTACGAGCAGTACTTC
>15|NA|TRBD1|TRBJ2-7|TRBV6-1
CASSEADRGRYEQYF
TGTGCCAGCAGTGAAGCGGACAGGGGAAGGTACGAGCAGTACTTC